A single sample is the source of the 27 T cell receptor beta chains below, sequenced in a study of cytomegalovirus exposure and HLA in healthy donors. The protocol was immunoSEQ multiplex PCR, while the TCRdb copy is restricted to in-frame clones and leaves out a portion. The repertoire holds 130,000 or so clones, with about 87% as singletons. The sequenced sample was PBMCs. These receptors were collected from a woman between 25 and 40 years old in good health and CMV-seropositive.

The table lists this clone with a count of one. The J gene is TRBJ2-1, the V gene TRBV5-6; D may be TRBD2 (5 bases). The CDR3 has 19 residues. Germline V gene data show CDR1 as SGHDT and CDR2 as YYEEEE. V was pared by 2 bases and J by 7 bases, with 28 bases between. The CDR3 region has the DNA TGTGCCAGCAGCTTCGGGGTGGGCACAAGGCCTAGTAATAGGAATGAGCAGTTCTTC. Amino acid sequence: CASSFGVGTRPSNRNEQFF.

This clone showed up just once. The gene calls are TRBV5-1 and TRBJ2-4, with a weak D call TRBD2 (6 bases). Germline V gene sequence: CDR1 SGHRS, CDR2 YFSETQ. This CDR3 has 14 amino acids. V lost 4 bases, J lost 7 bases, and 15 bases lay in between. The CDR3 protein is CASSREVGGNIQYF. The CDR3 DNA reads TGCGCCAGCAGCCGCGAAGTGGGGGGTAACATTCAGTACTTC.

The chain joins TRBV28 to TRBJ2-3, with no clear D. The CDR3 has 14 amino acids. V lost 1 base and J 3 bases, leaving 8 bases between the germline ends. CDR1 is MDHEN and CDR2 is SYDVKM in the germline V gene. CDR3: CASSLFWATDTQYF. For the CDR3, the DNA is TGTGCCAGCAGTTTATTCTGGGCTACAGATACGCAGTATTTT.

The rearrangement links TRBV5-4 to TRBJ2-5; D perhaps matches TRBD2 (5 bases). This CDR3 contains 15 residues. V dropped 2 bases and J dropped 1 base, with 12 bases sitting between them. Germline CDR1 is SGHNT and CDR2 is YYREEE (reference sequence). CDR3 amino acids: CASSFRSGFQETQYF. DNA of the CDR3: TGTGCCAGCAGCTTCAGATCGGGGTTCCAAGAGACCCAGTACTTC.

V gene TRBV2 combines with J gene TRBJ1-4; D is unresolved. CDR3 size: 13 residues. Germline-derived CDR1 and CDR2 are SNHLY and FYNNEI. The V end lost 6 bases, the J end lost 9 bases, and 14 bases lay between the germline ends. The CDR3 spells CASSERTEKKLFF. The CDR3 nucleotides read TGTGCCAGCAGCGAACGAACTGAGAAAAAACTGTTTTTT.

This clone came up many times. The gene calls are TRBV28 and TRBJ2-7; TRBD2 matches at 10 bases. Per the germline V gene, CDR1 is MDHEN and CDR2 is SYDVKM. This CDR3 is built from 15 residues. The ends lost 6 bases at V and 1 base at J; junction bases unmatched: 6. CDR3: CASRSSGGGSYEQYF. The CDR3 nucleotides are TGTGCCAGCAGATCTAGCGGGGGAGGGTCCTACGAGCAGTACTTC.

This chain connects TRBV15 to TRBJ2-5; no clear D. Trimming took 0 bases from V and 4 from J, leaving 9 bases between them. The V gene's germline CDR1 is LNHNV and CDR2 YYDKDF (reference sequence). This CDR3 spans 14 amino acids. CDR3 nucleotides: TGTGCCACCAGCAGAGACCGAGCGAGAGAGACCCAGTACTTC. The encoded protein is CATSRDRARETQYF.

This clone was seen a few times. This chain joins TRBV4-2 and TRBJ1-2; 8 bases fit TRBD1. The CDR3 is 16 residues long. V lost 4 bases, J lost 7 bases, and 14 bases stayed unmatched. Germline V gives CDR1 LGHNA, CDR2 YNFKEQ. CDR3 bases: TGTGCCAGCAGCCTCCACCGGACAGGGTCCGAGCGTGGCTACACCTTC. Encoded protein: CASSLHRTGSERGYTF.

The chain combines TRBV25-1 with TRBJ2-3; D perhaps matches TRBD1 (6 bases). The CDR3 length is 16 residues. Germline V CDR1 and CDR2: MGHDK, SYGVNS. Trimming removed 0 bases at V and 6 bases at J, with 16 bases between. The CDR3 region has the DNA TGTGCCAGCAGTGAATATAGAGAGACAGGTTATGATACGCAGTATTTT. This encodes CASSEYRETGYDTQYF.

This chain links TRBV6-5 with TRBJ2-5; a weak D match, TRBD2 (6 bases). V was cut by 5 bases and J by 2 bases, with 15 bases left in between. In germline, CDR1 is MNHEY, CDR2 SVGAGI. The CDR3 runs 15 residues. In DNA, the CDR3 is TGTGCCAGCAGTAATCGACGGGGAGGACAAGAGACCCAGTACTTC. Protein: CASSNRRGGQETQYF.

In DNA, the CDR3 is TGCGCCAGCAGCCCGGGACAGCCCTACGAGCAGTACTTC. It codes for CASSPGQPYEQYF. J is TRBJ2-7 and V is TRBV5-1; 7 nucleotides align to TRBD1. The germline CDR1 and CDR2 sequences are SGHRS and YFSETQ. The CDR3 has 13 residues. Germline trimming cut 4 bases from V and 2 bases from J; bases unmatched to any gene: 3.

V gene TRBV2 combines with J gene TRBJ1-2; D gene uncertain. Germline CDR1 and CDR2: SNHLY and FYNNEI. CDR3 length: 9 residues. V shed 9 bases and J shed 6 bases, with 5 bases lying between them. CDR3 loop: CARRDGYTF. The CDR3 DNA sequence: TGTGCCAGAAGAGATGGCTACACCTTC.

V is TRBV28 and J is TRBJ2-7, with 10 bases that match TRBD1. Germline V gene sequence: CDR1 MDHEN, CDR2 SYDVKM. The CDR3 totals 15 residues. The ends lost 6 bases at V and 2 bases at J; junction bases unmatched: 7. The CDR3 is CASSRGTGEAYEQYF. CDR3 nucleotide sequence: TGTGCCAGCAGCCGCGGGACAGGGGAGGCCTACGAGCAGTACTTC.

The J gene is TRBJ2-7, the V gene TRBV14; TRBD2 aligns across 8 bases. Trimming cost V 2 bases and J 6 bases; bases outside gene matches: 15. Germline CDR1 is SGHDN and CDR2 is FVKESK. The CDR3 extends over 17 amino acids. CDR3 protein: CASSQPEGQRGPLEQYF. CDR3 bases: TGTGCCAGCAGCCAACCGGAAGGTCAGCGGGGGCCTCTCGAGCAGTACTTC. Full variable domain (remainder filled in from reference TRBV14 and TRBJ2-7): EAGVTQFPSHSVIEKGQTVTLRCDPISGHDNLYWYRRVMGKEIKFLLHFVKESKQDESGMPNNRFLAERTGGTYSTLKVQPAELEDSGVYFCASSQPEGQRGPLEQYFGPGTRLTVT.

The V and J genes are TRBV9 and TRBJ2-1, with a possible D match to TRBD2 (6 bases). Germline lookup yields CDR1 SGDLS and CDR2 YYNGEE. The V end was cut by 4 bases, the J end by 0 bases, with 17 bases between. The CDR3 is 17 residues long. For the CDR3, the DNA is TGTGCCAGCAGCTTAGGGGCTAGCGCAAGCTCCTACAATGAGCAGTTCTTC. As protein: CASSLGASASSYNEQFF.

The gene calls are TRBV18 and TRBJ2-3, with D tentatively TRBD2 (5 bases). The V gene's germline CDR1 is KGHSH and CDR2 LQKENI. V lost 4 bases and J 1 base, leaving 9 bases between the germline ends. This CDR3 spans 14 amino acids. CDR3 in DNA: TGTGCCAGCTCACAAGCGGTAGGCACAGATACGCAGTATTTT. It codes for CASSQAVGTDTQYF.

This chain uses TRBV19 with TRBJ2-2; a possible D gene is TRBD1 (5 bases). The CDR3 consists of 15 residues. The V gene's germline CDR1 is LNHDA and CDR2 SQIVND (reference sequence). Deletions cut 8 bases from V and 4 bases from J, with 17 bases between. CDR3 sequence (DNA): TGTGCCAGTCAGCAAACGTCAGGGCTCACCGGGGAGCTGTTTTTT. Protein: CASQQTSGLTGELFF.

The rearrangement uses TRBV5-8 and TRBJ2-7; D is possibly TRBD1 (5 bases). The CDR3 runs to 13 residues. The germline gives CDR1 SGHTS, CDR2 YDEGEE. Trimming stripped 2 bases from V and 2 bases from J, with 8 bases between. CDR3 sequence reads: CASSLRGTYEQYF. The CDR3 coding sequence is TGTGCCAGCAGCTTAAGGGGAACCTACGAGCAGTACTTC.

The chain uses TRBV6-6 and TRBJ2-7; 11 bases match TRBD1. With V trimmed by 6 bases and J by 1 base, 5 bases remained unmatched. CDR3 length: 15 residues. CDR1 is MNHNY and CDR2 is SVGAGI in the germline V gene (reference sequence). The CDR3, as DNA: TGTGCCAGCAGCAGAGGGACAGGGGGATCCTACGAGCAGTACTTC. Translated, it gives CASSRGTGGSYEQYF.

The CDR3, as DNA: TGTGCCAGCAGTATGGGGGGTAGCACTGAAGCTTTCTTT. Its translation is CASSMGGSTEAFF. The chain links TRBV28 to TRBJ1-1; D possibly corresponds to TRBD1 (5 bases). This CDR3 spans 13 amino acids. Trimming pared 5 bases from V and 4 bases from J, leaving 11 bases between. The germline V gene has CDR1 MDHEN and CDR2 SYDVKM.

This clone was seen many times. The rearrangement links TRBV5-1 to TRBJ2-5, with TRBD1 matching 12 bases. Germline loops: CDR1 SGHRS, CDR2 YFSETQ. The CDR3 sequence is 16 residues long. The V and J ends lost 5 bases and 5 bases, in that order; junction bases with no gene match: 10. This CDR3 is CASRKRGQGAGETQYF. The CDR3 coding sequence is TGCGCCAGCAGGAAGAGGGGACAGGGGGCGGGTGAGACCCAGTACTTC.

The chain has TRBV28 and TRBJ2-2, with 9 bases fitting TRBD2. CDR3 length: 16 residues. V dropped 6 bases and J dropped 8; count of bases not matched to a gene: 13. Germline V gene data show CDR1 as MDHEN and CDR2 as SYDVKM. CDR3 region: CASSSPGGGESGELFF. The CDR3 coding sequence is TGTGCCAGCAGCTCACCCGGCGGGGGGGAATCAGGGGAGCTGTTTTTT.

This clone came up once. V usage is TRBV6-1 and J usage is TRBJ1-6; D is ambiguous. CDR3 length: 14 amino acids. Trimming removed 10 bases from V and 6 bases from J, with 16 bases in between. Germline V gene lookup returns CDR1 MNHNS and CDR2 SASEGT. CDR3 loop: CAIRGQIGNSPLHF. The CDR3 coding sequence is TGTGCCATCCGGGGTCAGATAGGTAATTCACCCCTCCACTTT.

The J gene is TRBJ1-1, the V gene TRBV11-2; D is ambiguous. The CDR3 length is 15 residues. Germline CDR1 reads SGHAT; CDR2 reads FQNNGV. Trimming took 7 bases from V and 5 from J, leaving 20 bases between them. The CDR3 loop reads CASTSPGRGWTEAFF. As DNA, the CDR3 is TGTGCCAGCACCTCACCCGGGCGAGGGTGGACTGAAGCTTTCTTT.

J is TRBJ2-7 and V is TRBV6-5, with a weak D call TRBD2 (6 bases). CDR1 is MNHEY and CDR2 is SVGAGI in the germline V gene. The CDR3 contains 15 residues. Trimming shortened V by 5 bases and J by 1 base, and 15 bases separated the two germline ends. CDR3 sequence: CASSTGTASSYEQYF. Here the CDR3 DNA reads TGTGCCAGCAGTACCGGGACTGCCTCTTCCTACGAGCAGTACTTC.

The CDR3 here is CASRFGLAGDKYF. In DNA form, the CDR3 reads TGCGCCAGCAGATTCGGACTAGCGGGGGACAAGTACTTC. The chain combines TRBV10-2 with TRBJ2-7; 13 nucleotides match TRBD2. This CDR3 spans 13 amino acids. Germline V gene sequence: CDR1 WSHSY, CDR2 SAAADI. V shed 6 bases, J shed 11 bases, and the junction held 7 bases outside the gene matches.

The chain uses TRBV6-1 and TRBJ2-5; maybe TRBD2 (5 bases). V was shortened by 2 bases and J by 5 bases, with 27 bases between the two germline ends. CDR3 size: 19 residues. Per germline, CDR1 MNHNS and CDR2 SASEGT. As DNA, the CDR3 is TGTGCCAGCAGTGAAACCTCAGGAGGTACCAGAACATCCAAGGAGACCCAGTACTTC. It is translated as CASSETSGGTRTSKETQYF.